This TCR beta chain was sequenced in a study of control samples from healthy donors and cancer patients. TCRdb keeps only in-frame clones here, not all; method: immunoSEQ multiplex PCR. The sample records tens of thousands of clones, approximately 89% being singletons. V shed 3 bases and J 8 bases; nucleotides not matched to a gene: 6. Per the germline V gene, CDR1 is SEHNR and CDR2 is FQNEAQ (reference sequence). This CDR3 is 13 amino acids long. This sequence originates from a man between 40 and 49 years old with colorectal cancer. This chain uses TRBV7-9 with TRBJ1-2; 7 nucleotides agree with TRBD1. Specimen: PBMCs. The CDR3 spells CASSFGGGGGYTF. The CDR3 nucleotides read TGTGCCAGCAGCTTCGGGGGAGGGGGCGGCTACACCTTC. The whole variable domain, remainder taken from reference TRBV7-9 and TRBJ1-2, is DTGVSQNPRHKITKRGQNVTFRCDPISEHNRLYWYRQTLGQGPEFLTYFQNEAQLEKSRLLSDRFSAERPKGSFSTLEIQRTEQGDSAMYLCASSFGGGGGYTFGSGTRLTVV.